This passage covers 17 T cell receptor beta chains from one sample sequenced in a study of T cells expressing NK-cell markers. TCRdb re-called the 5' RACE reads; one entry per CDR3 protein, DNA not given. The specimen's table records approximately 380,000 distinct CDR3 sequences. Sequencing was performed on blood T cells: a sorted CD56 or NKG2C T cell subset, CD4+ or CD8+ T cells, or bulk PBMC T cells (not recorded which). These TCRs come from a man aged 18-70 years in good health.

This chain's CDR3 is CASSSGTGATNEKLFF. The genes are TRBV5-1 and TRBJ1-4; without DNA, the TCRdb call of TRBD1 cannot be checked. The CDR3 spans 16 residues. Germline V gene sequence: CDR1 SGHRS, CDR2 YFSETQ.

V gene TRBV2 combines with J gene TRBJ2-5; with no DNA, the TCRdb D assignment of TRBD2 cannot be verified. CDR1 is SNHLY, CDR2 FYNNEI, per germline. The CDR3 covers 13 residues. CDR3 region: CASTRGVWETQYF. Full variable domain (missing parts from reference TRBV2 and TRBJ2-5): EPEVTQTPSHQVTQMGQEVILRCVPISNHLYFYWYRQILGQKVEFLVSFYNNEISEKSEIFDDQFSVERPDGSNFTLKIRSTKLEDSAMYFCASTRGVWETQYFGPGTRLLVL.

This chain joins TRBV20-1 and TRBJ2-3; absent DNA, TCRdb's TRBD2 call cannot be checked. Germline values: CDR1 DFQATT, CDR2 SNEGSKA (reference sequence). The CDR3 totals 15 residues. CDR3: CSAGRAGDPTDTQYF.

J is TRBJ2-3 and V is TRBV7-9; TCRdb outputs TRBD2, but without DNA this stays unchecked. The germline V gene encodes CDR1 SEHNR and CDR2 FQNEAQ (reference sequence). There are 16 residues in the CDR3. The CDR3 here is CASSLTSGGYTDTQYF.

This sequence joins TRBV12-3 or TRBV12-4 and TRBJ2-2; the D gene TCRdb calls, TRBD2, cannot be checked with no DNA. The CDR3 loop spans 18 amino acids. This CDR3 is CASSLAGGGLSNTGELFF.

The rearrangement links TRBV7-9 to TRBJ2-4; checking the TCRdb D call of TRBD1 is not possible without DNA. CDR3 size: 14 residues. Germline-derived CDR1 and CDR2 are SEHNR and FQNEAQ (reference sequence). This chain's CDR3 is CASSLLSTGELPYF.

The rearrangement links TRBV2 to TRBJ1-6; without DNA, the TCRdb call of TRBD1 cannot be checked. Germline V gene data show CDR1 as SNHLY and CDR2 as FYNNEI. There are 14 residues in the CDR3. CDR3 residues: CASFPSTGGSPLHF.

The CDR3 sequence is CASSLWAGTGESYEQYF. This chain connects TRBV28 to TRBJ2-7; TCRdb designates TRBD1, a call that cannot be tested without DNA. The CDR3 sequence is 17 residues long. Looked up from germline, CDR1 is MDHEN and CDR2 is SYDVKM.

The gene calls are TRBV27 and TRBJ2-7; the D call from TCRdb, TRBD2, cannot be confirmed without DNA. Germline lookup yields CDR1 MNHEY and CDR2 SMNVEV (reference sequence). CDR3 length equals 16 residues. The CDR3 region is CASSRLDSGGGYEQYF.

The CDR3 loop reads CASSLLGRSYEQYF. The rearrangement uses TRBV12-3 or TRBV12-4 and TRBJ2-7. The CDR3 loop spans 14 amino acids.

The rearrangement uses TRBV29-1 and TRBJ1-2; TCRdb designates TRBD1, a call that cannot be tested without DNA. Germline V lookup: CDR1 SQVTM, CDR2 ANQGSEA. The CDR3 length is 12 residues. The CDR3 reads CSVDNRERGYTF.

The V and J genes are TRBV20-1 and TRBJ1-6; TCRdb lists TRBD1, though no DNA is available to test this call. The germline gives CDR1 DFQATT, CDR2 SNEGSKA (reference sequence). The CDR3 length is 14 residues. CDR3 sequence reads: CSARRDAGPSPLHF.

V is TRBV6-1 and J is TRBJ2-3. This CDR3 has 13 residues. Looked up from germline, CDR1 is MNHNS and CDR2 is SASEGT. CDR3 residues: CATTHSSTDTQYF.

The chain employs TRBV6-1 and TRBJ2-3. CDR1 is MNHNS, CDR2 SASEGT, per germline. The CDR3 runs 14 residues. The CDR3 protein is CASKRGTSADTQYF.

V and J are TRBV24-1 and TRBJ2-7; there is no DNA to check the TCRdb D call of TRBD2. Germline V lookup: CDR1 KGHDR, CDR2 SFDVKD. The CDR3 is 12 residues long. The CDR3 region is CATSDGLGLWYF.

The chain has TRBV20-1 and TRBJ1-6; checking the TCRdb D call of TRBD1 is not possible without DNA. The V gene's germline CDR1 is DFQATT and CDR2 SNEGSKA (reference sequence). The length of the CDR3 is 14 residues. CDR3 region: CSAQLPGPNSPLHF.

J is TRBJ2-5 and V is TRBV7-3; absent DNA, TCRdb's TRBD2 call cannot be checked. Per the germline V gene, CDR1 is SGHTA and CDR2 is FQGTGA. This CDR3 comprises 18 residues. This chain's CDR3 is CASSPRPLADFRGETQYF.